This record concerns one TCR beta chain sequence. The record originates from a study of blood T cell repertoires in COVID-19. The CDR3 sequence is 13 residues long. Germline lookup yields CDR1 MDHEN and CDR2 SYDVKM. Trimming left V 9 bases short and J 2 bases short, with 11 bases between. Here immunoSEQ multiplex PCR was the method, and the copy in TCRdb shows in-frame clones only, minus some. The sample records some 160,000 clones, around four fifths being singletons. The sample consisted of PBMCs or T cells enriched from blood (not recorded which). This clonotype originated in a woman in her fifties or sixties who had recovered from COVID-19. The V and J genes are TRBV28 and TRBJ2-1, with D perhaps TRBD1 (6 bases). CDR3 DNA sequence: TGTGCCAGTCAACAGGGACCCTACAATGAGCAGTTCTTC. Translating it yields CASQQGPYNEQFF. The variable domain in full, completed from reference TRBV28 and TRBJ2-1, reads DVKVTQSSRYLVKRTGEKVFLECVQDMDHENMFWYRQDPGLGLRLIYFSYDVKMKEKGDIPEGYSVSREKKERFSLILESASTNQTSMYLCASQQGPYNEQFFGPGTRLTVL.